Listed here are 29 T cell receptor beta chains from one sample, sequenced in a study of T cells in Graves' hyperthyroidism and ophthalmopathy (dated by TCRdb to the late 2010s). Library construction relied on multiplex PCR. The reads were generated on an Illumina HiSeq 2000. TCR beta CDR3 regions were amplified from RNA transcripts. For the first round of RT-PCR on the TCR CDR3, the HTBI primer set was used together with the Qiagen OneStep RT-PCR kit. The public reads were reprocessed in TCRdb via fastp at Q25 and MiXCR, keeping in-frame beta chains. Entries that share a CDR3 protein sequence are merged under the most common genes and DNA. Counted in this sample were 300,000 to 500,000 distinct CDR3 sequences; under 15% of them appeared once. The top ten clonotypes cover around a third of the sample. The sequencing sample was made of blood. The origin of the receptors is a woman between 25 and 40 years old with Graves' hyperthyroidism.

The rearrangement joins TRBV18 to TRBJ2-1, with TRBD1 as a possible D gene (6 bases). Germline values: CDR1 KGHSH, CDR2 LQKENI. The CDR3 is 13 amino acids. Trimming took 3 bases from V and 5 from J, leaving 8 bases between them. The CDR3 DNA sequence: TGTGCCAGCTCACCCAGGACAGACAATGAGCAGTTCTTC. It yields the protein CASSPRTDNEQFF.

This clonotype occurred many times. The chain couples TRBV6-2 or TRBV6-3 to TRBJ1-5, with D maybe TRBD1 (6 bases). Deletions cut 6 bases from V and 5 bases from J, with 17 bases between. The germline gives CDR1 MNHEY, CDR2 SVGEGT. The length of the CDR3 is 15 residues. The CDR3 sequence is CASSGGWGAHQPQHF. CDR3 bases: TGTGCCAGCAGCGGGGGGTGGGGGGCTCATCAGCCCCAGCATTTT.

This clonotype has at least ten counts. The chain is built from TRBV11-3 and TRBJ2-1; TRBD2 might be the D (5 bases). The V and J ends lost 0 bases and 13 bases respectively, with 13 bases between them. From germline, CDR1 is SGHNT and CDR2 YENEEA. The CDR3 extends over 13 amino acids. CDR3 protein: CASSLDLMRDQFF. The CDR3 DNA sequence: TGTGCCAGCAGCTTAGATCTCATGAGGGATCAGTTCTTC.

The gene calls are TRBV7-3 and TRBJ2-7; 12 nucleotides line up with TRBD1. Germline CDR1 SGHTA, CDR2 FQGTGA. The CDR3 contains 14 residues. V shed 7 bases and J 7 bases; nucleotides not matched to a gene: 8. The CDR3 sequence is CASTSGQGAGEQYF. The CDR3 DNA reads as TGTGCCAGCACCTCGGGACAGGGGGCAGGGGAGCAGTACTTC.

This clonotype was seen ten or more times. The V call is TRBV7-3, the J call TRBJ2-3, with TRBD2 matching over 8 bases. V lost 5 bases to trimming and J lost 3 bases; unmatched junction nucleotides: 4. The CDR3 has 14 amino acids. The germline CDR1 and CDR2 sequences are SGHTA and FQGTGA. CDR3 coding DNA: TGTGCCAGCAGCCCCATAGCGGGAACAGATACGCAGTATTTT. The encoded protein is CASSPIAGTDTQYF. The full variable domain, in which reference TRBV7-3 and TRBJ2-3 provide the parts outside the CDR3, is GAGVSQTPSNKVTEKGKYVELRCDPISGHTALYWYRQSLGQGPEFLIYFQGTGAADDSGLPNDRFFAVRPEGSVSTLKIQRTERGDSAVYLCASSPIAGTDTQYFGPGTRLTVL.

The chain joins TRBV4-1 to TRBJ2-4; D remains unclear. Trimming removed 4 bases at V and 1 base at J, with 14 bases between. This CDR3 has 16 residues. Germline V gene data show CDR1 as MGHRA and CDR2 as YSYEKL. In DNA form, the CDR3 reads TGCGCCAGCAGCCGCCCGACCTTCGGGGCCAAAAACATTCAGTACTTC. It yields the protein CASSRPTFGAKNIQYF.

The chain joins TRBV7-2 to TRBJ2-7; 7 bases are a match to TRBD2. V was pared by 4 bases and J by 0 bases, with 6 bases of the junction left unmatched. This CDR3 contains 15 residues. Germline CDR1 SGHTA, CDR2 FQGNSA. The CDR3 sequence is CASSSSSGNSYEQYF. In DNA, the CDR3 is TGTGCCAGCAGCTCTTCGAGCGGGAACTCCTACGAGCAGTACTTC. The full variable domain, its missing parts supplied by reference TRBV7-2 and TRBJ2-7, is GAGVSQSPSNKVTEKGKDVELRCDPISGHTALYWYRQSLGQGLEFLIYFQGNSAPDKSGLPSDRFSAERTGGSVSTLTIQRTQQEDSAVYLCASSSSSGNSYEQYFGPGTRLTVT.

The chain joins TRBV4-2 to TRBJ2-3, with 11 bases lining up with TRBD1. V was clipped by 4 bases and J by 4 bases; unmatched bases: 7. The CDR3 is made up of 16 amino acids. The V gene's germline CDR1 is LGHNA and CDR2 YNFKEQ. The CDR3 nucleotides are TGTGCCAGCAGCCTAGCCCCGGGACAGGGGGCAGATACGCAGTATTTT. Its translation: CASSLAPGQGADTQYF.

This clonotype has only a few counts. V is TRBV27 and J is TRBJ2-4, with D perhaps TRBD1 or TRBD2 (6 bases each). Trimming pared 4 bases from V and 9 bases from J, leaving 16 bases between. The V gene's germline CDR1 is MNHEY and CDR2 SMNVEV (reference sequence). The CDR3 is 14 residues long. This chain's CDR3 is CASSSRPKGGIQYF. CDR3 DNA sequence: TGTGCCAGCAGTTCTCGTCCGAAGGGGGGCATTCAGTACTTC.

In this sample, this clonotype turned up many times. The chain employs TRBV6-1 and TRBJ2-2; 8 positions agree with TRBD2. With V trimmed by 5 bases and J by 7 bases, 9 bases remained unmatched. The CDR3 is made up of 15 amino acids. Germline CDR1 is MNHNS and CDR2 is SASEGT. The CDR3, as DNA: TGTGCCAGCAGTAAGCGGTCGCGGGAGGTCGGGGAGCTGTTTTTT. Translating gives CASSKRSREVGELFF.

This sequence joins TRBV9 and TRBJ1-6, with D perhaps matching TRBD1 (5 bases). The V end lost 3 bases, the J end lost 10 bases, and 14 bases lay between the germline ends. The CDR3 is 14 amino acids. Looked up from germline, CDR1 is SGDLS and CDR2 is YYNGEE. The CDR3 DNA reads as TGTGCCAGCAGCGCTCAGACGGGGGAATCACCCCTCCACTTT. This gives the protein CASSAQTGESPLHF.

The chain recombines TRBV18 with TRBJ2-7; 7 nucleotides align to TRBD1. Germline-derived CDR1 and CDR2 are KGHSH and LQKENI. The CDR3 sequence is 16 residues long. With V trimmed by 5 bases and J by 4 bases, 14 bases remained unmatched. CDR3 loop: CASSSTSGQAGYEQYF. The CDR3 nucleotides read TGTGCCAGCTCATCAACCTCTGGACAGGCGGGTTACGAGCAGTACTTC.

The gene calls are TRBV7-8 and TRBJ2-7; the D gene is possibly TRBD2 (6 bases). Germline lookup yields CDR1 SGHVS and CDR2 FQNEAQ. With 1 base removed from V and 3 bases from J, the gap between germline ends came to 16 bases. This CDR3 has 16 amino acids. CDR3 sequence (DNA): TGTGCCAGCAGCTTAGTACCAGCGGGCGGATACTACGAGCAGTACTTC. It yields the protein CASSLVPAGGYYEQYF. The whole variable domain, filled in from reference TRBV7-8 and TRBJ2-7, reads GAGVSQSPRYKVAKRGQDVALRCDPISGHVSLFWYQQALGQGPEFLTYFQNEAQLDKSGLPSDRFFAERPEGSVSTLKIQRTQQEDSAVYLCASSLVPAGGYYEQYFGPGTRLTVT.

This chain's CDR3 is CASSSRKSETQYF. CDR3 bases: TGTGCCAGTAGTTCACGGAAGTCTGAGACCCAGTACTTC. The V and J genes are TRBV19 and TRBJ2-5, with no clear D. This CDR3 comprises 13 residues. Germline assignment: CDR1 LNHDA and CDR2 SQIVND (reference sequence). The V gene lost 5 bases and the J gene lost 5 bases, with 12 bases spanning the gap.

The CDR3: CASSQDRGRVDEQFF. The DNA of the CDR3 is TGTGCCAGCAGCCAAGATCGCGGGAGGGTCGATGAGCAGTTCTTC. The V call is TRBV14, the J call TRBJ2-1; 9 bases agree with TRBD2. Germline V gene lookup returns CDR1 SGHDN and CDR2 FVKESK. The length of the CDR3 is 15 residues. Trimming took 0 bases from V and 8 from J; bases not matched to a gene: 5.

This clonotype was detected many times. The V and J genes are TRBV7-3 and TRBJ2-1; 7 nucleotides line up with TRBD2. This CDR3 has 14 residues. CDR1 and CDR2 (germline): SGHTA, FQGTGA. J gave up 0 bases and V 4 bases, and 0 bases lay outside the gene matches. CDR3 region: CASSWGGSYNEQFF. The CDR3 DNA follows: TGTGCCAGCAGCTGGGGGGGCTCCTACAATGAGCAGTTCTTC. Supplemented by reference TRBV7-3 and TRBJ2-1, the full variable domain reads GAGVSQTPSNKVTEKGKYVELRCDPISGHTALYWYRQSLGQGPEFLIYFQGTGAADDSGLPNDRFFAVRPEGSVSTLKIQRTERGDSAVYLCASSWGGSYNEQFFGPGTRLTVL.

V usage is TRBV29-1 and J usage is TRBJ1-3; perhaps TRBD1 as D (6 bases). V dropped 6 bases and J dropped 2 bases, with 14 bases sitting between them. CDR3 length: 14 amino acids. Germline values: CDR1 SQVTM, CDR2 ANQGSEA. The CDR3 region has the DNA TGCAGCGTAGTTTCACAGGGACCTGGAAACACCATATATTTT. Its protein product is CSVVSQGPGNTIYF.

This clonotype was picked up many times. The rearrangement uses TRBV15 and TRBJ2-5; 13 positions agree with TRBD2. There are 16 residues in the CDR3. The germline V gene encodes CDR1 LNHNV and CDR2 YYDKDF (reference sequence). V dropped 5 bases and J dropped 1; count of bases not matched to a gene: 4. The CDR3 DNA sequence: TGTGCCACCAGCGATCGACTAGCGGGGGGCCAAGAGACCCAGTACTTC. Amino acids: CATSDRLAGGQETQYF.

This clonotype showed up many times. The chain has TRBV28 and TRBJ2-1, with 7 bases aligning to TRBD2. The CDR3 length is 18 residues. Germline assignment: CDR1 MDHEN and CDR2 SYDVKM. J lost 5 bases, V lost 8 bases, and 21 bases had no gene match. The CDR3 loop is CASSLVVPLAKGNNEQFF. CDR3 nucleotides: TGTGCCAGCTCCCTTGTCGTCCCACTAGCGAAGGGGAACAATGAGCAGTTCTTC.

As to this clonotype: A junction end diverges from the germline sequence, so it may reflect a read error. This sequence joins TRBV5-6 and TRBJ2-7; a weak D match, TRBD2 (6 bases). Germline V gene data show CDR1 as SGHDT and CDR2 as YYEEEE. This CDR3 comprises 17 residues. The CDR3 DNA follows: TGTACCAGCACCTACCTTACCCTAACCGGGAGCTCCTACGAGCGGTACTTC. It codes for CTSTYLTLTGSSYERYF.

This clonotype has at least ten counts. The V call is TRBV12-3 or TRBV12-4, the J call TRBJ2-3; a possible D gene is TRBD1 (6 bases). The V gene lost 2 bases and the J gene lost 2 bases, with 14 bases spanning the gap. There are 16 residues in the CDR3. CDR3 loop: CASSLMSGAATDTQYF. As DNA, the CDR3 is TGTGCCAGCAGTTTAATGTCAGGGGCTGCCACAGATACGCAGTATTTT.

The J gene is TRBJ1-1, the V gene TRBV24-1; no definite D call. The CDR3 contains 14 residues. From germline, CDR1 is KGHDR and CDR2 SFDVKD. Trimming took 3 bases from V and 5 from J, leaving 12 bases between them. CDR3 coding DNA: TGTGCCACCAGTGATCCCTCTATAGGGACTGAAGCTTTCTTT. As protein: CATSDPSIGTEAFF.

This clonotype has at least ten counts. J is TRBJ2-1 and V is TRBV20-1; D gene uncertain. The CDR3 is 15 residues long. The germline gives CDR1 DFQATT, CDR2 SNEGSKA (reference sequence). V shed 0 bases and J shed 4 bases, with 13 bases lying between them. The CDR3 region is CSARDLWTGYNEQFF. Written as DNA, the CDR3 is TGCAGTGCTAGAGATCTCTGGACCGGATACAATGAGCAGTTCTTC.

This clonotype was seen at least ten times. J is TRBJ1-1 and V is TRBV5-1; 8 bases are shared with TRBD1. CDR3 size: 15 residues. Trimming took 4 bases from V and 7 from J; bases not matched to a gene: 12. Germline CDR1 is SGHRS and CDR2 is YFSETQ. CDR3 coding DNA: TGCGCCAGCAGCCAAGTCTTATCCGGACAGGGTGAAGCTTTCTTT. The encoded protein is CASSQVLSGQGEAFF.

J is TRBJ2-1 and V is TRBV24-1; TRBD1 aligns across 9 bases. The CDR3 is 15 amino acids. The germline V gene encodes CDR1 KGHDR and CDR2 SFDVKD. After removal of 1 base from V and 4 bases from J, the junction contained 1 base not matched to a gene. CDR3 amino acids: CATSDFGTGYNEQFF. CDR3 bases: TGTGCCACCAGTGATTTCGGGACAGGGTACAATGAGCAGTTCTTC.

A few counts support this clonotype. The rearrangement joins TRBV9 to TRBJ2-1; TRBD1 agrees at 8 bases. The V and J ends lost 3 bases and 0 bases, in that order; junction bases with no gene match: 8. Looked up from germline, CDR1 is SGDLS and CDR2 is YYNGEE. The CDR3 runs to 17 residues. CDR3 residues: CASSGIYRGSSYNEQFF. In DNA, the CDR3 is TGTGCCAGCAGCGGGATCTACAGGGGGAGCTCCTACAATGAGCAGTTCTTC.

The chain is built from TRBV18 and TRBJ2-1; 10 bases agree with TRBD1. This CDR3 spans 14 amino acids. Trimming cost V 3 bases and J 16 bases; bases outside gene matches: 12. The V gene's germline CDR1 is KGHSH and CDR2 LQKENI. CDR3 sequence (DNA): TGTGCCAGCTCACCCCCCGACGGGGACAGGGGTGCTTTCTTC. It translates to CASSPPDGDRGAFF.

This clonotype was found many times. A much larger clone differs from this one at a single base, so this may be a read error. The chain joins TRBV27 to TRBJ2-1; 9 bases fit TRBD2. Looked up from germline, CDR1 is MNHEY and CDR2 is SMNVEV (reference sequence). The CDR3 runs to 13 residues. V lost 5 bases, J lost 7 bases, and 3 bases stayed unmatched. This CDR3 is CASSRTSENEQFF. The CDR3 DNA reads TGTGCCAGCAGTCGGACTAGCGAGAATGAGCAGTTCTTC.

This clonotype was observed many times. The chain links TRBV20-1 to TRBJ2-7, with no clear D. The V end lost 3 bases, the J end lost 2 bases, and 11 bases lay between the germline ends. Germline V gives CDR1 DFQATT, CDR2 SNEGSKA (reference sequence). CDR3 length equals 13 residues. Here the CDR3 DNA reads TGCAGTGCTAGGGTTCTGGGCACCTACGAGCAGTACTTC. Residues: CSARVLGTYEQYF.